This T cell receptor (beta chain) was retrieved from a study of T cells in Graves' hyperthyroidism and ophthalmopathy (dated by TCRdb to 2018 to 2020). Notes on the research overall: Peripheral blood samples were taken at initial diagnosis, before any treatment was given. The 100 or so discovery patients were randomly split 7:3 into training and test sets. In addition, the study compared T-cell repertoires in thyroid tissue and in blood from several Graves' hyperthyroidism patients. Prospective prediction of ophthalmopathy was tested in an independent validation cohort of some 19 hyperthyroidism patients and 15 to 17 patients who later progressed to ophthalmopathy. After sampling, hyperthyroidism patients received methimazole starting at 30 mg daily, and ophthalmopathy patients received high-dose intravenous methylprednisolone. A discovery cohort of about a hundred patients, approximately 44 with Graves' ophthalmopathy and fewer than 65 with stable Graves' hyperthyroidism, was used to find distinguishing TCR V-J signatures. According to the paper, TCR Vbeta CDR3 sequencing was carried out on about 140 peripheral blood samples, which came from fewer than 50 ophthalmopathy, some 73 hyperthyroidism and roughly 17 progressor patients.

The paper as a whole reports these results and caveats: Sample size was not statistically predetermined, and blinding of investigators to group allocation was not performed. A 13 V-J signature model separated ophthalmopathy from stable hyperthyroidism, with around 91% sensitivity and approximately 81% specificity in cross-validation and 80%/75% in testing. Most expanded thyroid clonotypes (frequency above 0.001) were also found in blood, which suggests that blood repertoires may mirror thyroid immune responses. During validation, the model predicted progression to ophthalmopathy a median of around 7 months ahead of onset, with just under 71% sensitivity and about 72% specificity.

The CDR3 starts with the cysteine, ends with the phenylalanine, and has 11 residues. CDR3 DNA is the only sequence kept; it has 33 bases, read in frame from the first base. The germline V gene (reference sequence) yields LGHDT for CDR1 and YNNKEL for CDR2. Trimming takes 4 bases from V and 8 bases from J, and the germline ends sit 6 bases apart. To note about this clonotype: The antigen it binds to is not known. No much larger clonotype is one base removed from it; base qualities were not supplied.

The TCR beta CDR3 regions were amplified from RNA transcripts. The TCR CDR3 was subjected to a first round of RT-PCR using the HTBI primer set and the Qiagen OneStep RT-PCR kit. A second multiplex PCR round built the libraries, followed by size selection and purification. The libraries were sequenced on an Illumina HiSeq2000 using paired-end 100 bp reads. For the original study's pipeline: SOAPnuke was used to process the raw data, with reads discarded if the reads contained adapters or uncalled bases, had a mean Phred below 15, or lacked an exact constant-primer or identifier match. COPE v1.2.5 was used to merge high-quality paired reads, and clonotypes were defined as unique nucleotide sequences. MiTCR v1.1 was used to align the clonotypes against IMGT TRBV, TRBD and TRBJ reference segments. Analysis was restricted to V-J combinations with a frequency above 0.0001, which covered 99.2% of repertoires. A TCS score was defined as the ratio between F50 (clonal expansion) and ExV (chaos), using BLOSUM62-based TCRdist between CDR3 peptides within each V-J. Welch's t-statistics and random forest reduced around 520 V-J features to some 14, which were used in a naive Bayes classifier (R e1071). Using fastp trimming at Q25 and MiXCR clonotype assembly, TCRdb reanalyzed the public sequencing data and kept in-frame beta chains. Every distinct CDR3 protein forms one entry, paired with its most common genes and DNA. It is TCRdb's table, rather than the study itself, that gives the V and J calls and clone size. The sample contains approximately 320,000 distinct CDR3 sequences, over 15% of them found a single time. Roughly a third of the sample rests with the top ten.

A patient counted as having stable Graves' hyperthyroidism if no progression to ophthalmopathy occurred over 18 months of follow-up. Hyperthyroidism patients were aged 18 to 65 years and newly diagnosed, with disease duration of less than 2 months. Exclusion was applied to patients with uncontrolled infections, other autoimmune diseases, pregnancy or lactation. Diagnoses were established on the basis of clinical symptoms, serum thyroxine and TRAb, thyroid ultrasound, and orbital computed tomography. PBMCs were separated from under 12 ml of fresh peripheral blood using Ficoll-Paque density gradient centrifugation. Total RNA was extracted with Trizol reagent, and quality was checked on an Agilent 2100 Bioanalyzer.

The TCR sequence derives from a man aged 25 to 40 with Graves' hyperthyroidism. Sequencing input: blood. The chain was built from TRBV3-1 and TRBJ1-3, with no confidently assigned D gene. The CDR3 loop reads CASSLEDTIYF. The DNA sequence follows: TGTGCCAGCAGCCTAGAGGACACCATATATTTT. The variable domain in full, with residues beyond the CDR3 obtained from the reference TRBV3-1 and TRBJ1-3 genes, is DTAVSQTPKYLVTQMGNDKSIKCEQNLGHDTMYWYKQDSKKFLKIMFSYNNKELIINETVPNRFSPKSPDKAHLNLHINSLELGDSAVYFCASSLEDTIYFGEGSWLTVV.